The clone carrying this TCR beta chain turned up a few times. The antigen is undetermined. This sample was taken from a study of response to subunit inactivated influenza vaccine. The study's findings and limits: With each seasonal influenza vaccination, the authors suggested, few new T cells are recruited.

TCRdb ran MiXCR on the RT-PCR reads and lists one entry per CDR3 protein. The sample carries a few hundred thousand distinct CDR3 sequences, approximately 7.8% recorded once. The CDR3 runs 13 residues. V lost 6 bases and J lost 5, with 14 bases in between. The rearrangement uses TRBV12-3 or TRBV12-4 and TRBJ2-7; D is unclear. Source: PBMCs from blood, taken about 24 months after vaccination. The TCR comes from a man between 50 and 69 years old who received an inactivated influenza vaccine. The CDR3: CASRRTDRNEQYF. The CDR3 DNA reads TGTGCCAGCAGGCGGACGGATCGGAACGAGCAGTACTTC.